Below, 8 T cell receptor beta chains from the same sample are listed, as sequenced in a study of Graves' ophthalmopathy and Graves' hyperthyroidism. Researchers took RNA transcripts and amplified TCR beta CDR3 regions from them. Second-round multiplex PCR followed a first-round RT-PCR using HTBI primers. TCRdb reanalysed the multiplex PCR reads using MiXCR and keeps one entry per CDR3 protein. The repertoire includes over 450,000 distinct CDR3 sequences, about 15% of them detected once, and roughly 10% sits in the top ten. The sample consisted of blood. These receptor sequences come from a woman aged 30 to 39 with Graves' ophthalmopathy.

This clonotype was seen many times. This chain uses TRBV20-1 with TRBJ2-5; D possibly corresponds to TRBD1 (5 bases). In germline, CDR1 is DFQATT, CDR2 SNEGSKA (reference sequence). V lost 4 bases and J lost 7, with 16 bases in between. The CDR3 is 13 amino acids. The CDR3 protein is CSAIDSRPGTQYF. Written as DNA, the CDR3 is TGCAGTGCTATCGACAGCCGTCCAGGGACCCAGTACTTC.

This clonotype has only a few counts. V and J are TRBV7-8 and TRBJ2-4, with 14 bases identical to TRBD2. Trimming removed 5 bases from V and 7 bases from J; junction bases left unmatched: 1. The CDR3 has 14 residues. Germline V gene lookup returns CDR1 SGHVS and CDR2 FQNEAQ. CDR3: CASSGTSGSNIQYF. The CDR3 DNA reads TGTGCCAGCAGCGGGACTAGCGGGAGTAACATTCAGTACTTC.

This clonotype was counted at least ten times. The J gene is TRBJ2-7, the V gene TRBV6-1; D is possibly TRBD1 or TRBD2 (5 bases each). This CDR3 has 14 amino acids. V was shortened by 5 bases and J by 0 bases, with 11 bases between the two germline ends. Looked up from germline, CDR1 is MNHNS and CDR2 is SASEGT. The DNA of the CDR3 is TGTGCCAGCAGTCGAGCAGGGAGCTCCTACGAGCAGTACTTC. It is translated as CASSRAGSSYEQYF.

J is TRBJ2-7 and V is TRBV19, with D tentatively TRBD1 (6 bases). Germline loops: CDR1 LNHDA, CDR2 SQIVND (reference sequence). The CDR3 length is 13 residues. The V end lost 5 bases, the J end lost 4 bases, and 12 bases lay between the germline ends. This chain's CDR3 is CASSQGSRYEQYF. CDR3 DNA: TGTGCCAGTAGTCAGGGGTCCCGTTACGAGCAGTACTTC. The full variable domain, with the rest looked up from reference TRBV19 and TRBJ2-7, is DGGITQSPKYLFRKEGQNVTLSCEQNLNHDAMYWYRQDPGQGLRLIYYSQIVNDFQKGDIAEGYSVSREKKESFPLTVTSAQKNPTAFYLCASSQGSRYEQYFGPGTRLTVT.

This clonotype showed up many times. The rearrangement uses TRBV6-5 and TRBJ1-1; D gene ambiguous. Looked up from germline, CDR1 is MNHEY and CDR2 is SVGAGI. V dropped 2 bases and J dropped 10 bases, with 20 bases sitting between them. The CDR3 is 15 amino acids. This chain's CDR3 is CASSYELSGRGLAFF. The CDR3, as DNA: TGTGCCAGCAGTTACGAGTTGAGCGGAAGAGGGTTAGCTTTCTTT.

The chain is built from TRBV11-2 and TRBJ1-2; 8 bases agree with TRBD1. The V and J ends lost 4 bases and 0 bases, in that order; junction bases with no gene match: 7. Germline CDR1 and CDR2: SGHAT and FQNNGV. The CDR3 totals 16 residues. In DNA, the CDR3 is TGTGCCAGCAGCTCCCCTCCGGGACAGGCTAACTATGGCTACACCTTC. It codes for CASSSPPGQANYGYTF.

The V call is TRBV4-1, the J call TRBJ2-7, with 8 positions matching TRBD1. Germline V lookup: CDR1 MGHRA, CDR2 YSYEKL. The CDR3 contains 15 residues. J gave up 2 bases and V 0 bases, and 3 bases lay outside the gene matches. CDR3 region: CASSQDQGAAYEQYF. CDR3 DNA sequence: TGCGCCAGCAGCCAAGACCAGGGGGCGGCCTACGAGCAGTACTTC.

The table lists this clonotype with many counts. The chain carries TRBV13 and TRBJ1-1; the match to TRBD1 covers 7 bases. The germline V gene encodes CDR1 PRHDT and CDR2 FYEKMQ (reference sequence). V dropped 5 bases and J dropped 4; count of bases not matched to a gene: 13. The CDR3 spans 16 residues. The CDR3 DNA reads as TGTGCCAGCAGCCTGGCGCGACAGGGCGGAGCCACTGAAGCTTTCTTT. Its translation: CASSLARQGGATEAFF.